Within the sample, the clone carrying this T cell receptor beta chain is medium-sized. Its antigen remains unknown. With 6 bases removed from V and 0 bases from J, the gap between germline ends came to 18 bases. This CDR3 region has 15 residues. Germline-derived CDR1 and CDR2 are DFQATT and SNEGSKA (reference sequence). At around 600 ng per sample, bulk tumor genomic DNA provided the template. Several widely spaced biopsies per primary tumor were taken during surgery. Enrolled patients presented with newly diagnosed, previously untreated non-small cell lung cancer and underwent curative surgery. TCR beta CDR3 amplification used multiplex PCR with 32 V and 13 J primers. TCRdb reprocessed the multiplex PCR reads via MiXCR and lists one record per CDR3 protein. The profile covers 10,000 to 15,000 distinct CDR3 sequences, with 20% to 25% appearing a single time and 13% taken by the ten largest. This sample stems from a study of immune heterogeneity within non-small cell lung tumors. Study-wide results and caveats: Identical dominant CDR3 beta clonotypes recurred across tumor sites within a patient, alongside site-unique high-frequency clones.

This receptor was identified in a man aged 50-59 years with non-small cell lung cancer. V is TRBV20-1 and J is TRBJ2-7; D possibly uses TRBD1 or TRBD2 (6 bases each). Sequences were obtained from lung tumor tissue. For the CDR3, the DNA is TGCAGTGCCCACCTCCCGAAGGGGGGCTCCTACGAGCAGTACTTC. It yields the protein CSAHLPKGGSYEQYF.